These 6 T cell receptor beta chains came from one sample sequenced in a study of shared clonotypes between healthy human individuals. Using immunoSEQ multiplex PCR, the repertoire was profiled, and TCRdb retains in-frame clones only, with some absent. The data hold approximately 2,000,000 clones, with 85% to 95% observed a single time. The source material was naive CD4+ T cells from PBMCs. This sample's subset: CD45RA+ positively selected. The receptors derive from a man aged 18 to 29 in good health. Some clones in this sample may be carry-over from other donors' samples.

This chain links TRBV6-6 with TRBJ1-2; 7 bases match TRBD1. The length of the CDR3 is 13 residues. The V gene's germline CDR1 is MNHNY and CDR2 SVGAGI (reference sequence). With 5 bases clipped from V and 2 bases from J, the junction kept 2 bases outside the gene matches. CDR3 nucleotide sequence: TGTGCCAGCAGTGACAGGGCGAACTATGGCTACACCTTC. It encodes CASSDRANYGYTF.

The gene calls are TRBV5-1 and TRBJ1-2; 10 positions agree with TRBD1. Germline loops: CDR1 SGHRS, CDR2 YFSETQ. This CDR3 has 15 amino acids. The V gene end was trimmed by 4 bases and the J gene end by 8 bases; junction bases not matched to a gene: 11. The CDR3: CASSERTGGFGGYTF. As DNA, the CDR3 is TGCGCCAGCAGCGAGAGGACAGGGGGTTTTGGCGGCTACACCTTC. The whole variable domain, filled in from reference TRBV5-1 and TRBJ1-2, reads KAGVTQTPRYLIKTRGQQVTLSCSPISGHRSVSWYQQTPGQGLQFLFEYFSETQRNKGNFPGRFSGRQFSNSRSEMNVSTLELGDSALYLCASSERTGGFGGYTFGSGTRLTVV.

This chain connects TRBV11-2 to TRBJ2-7; D gene unclear. From germline, CDR1 is SGHAT and CDR2 FQNNGV. The V and J ends lost 2 bases and 5 bases respectively, with 7 bases between them. The CDR3 consists of 12 residues. The CDR3 loop is CASSLWSNEQYF. The CDR3 region has the DNA TGTGCCAGCAGCTTATGGTCGAACGAGCAGTACTTC.

The rearrangement links TRBV7-3 to TRBJ2-3; 10 nucleotides agree with TRBD2. The CDR3 totals 19 residues. The germline V gene encodes CDR1 SGHTA and CDR2 FQGTGA. V lost 1 base and J lost 2; bases outside the gene matches: 12. CDR3 sequence reads: CASSLIVTSGKGDTDTQYF. The CDR3 bases are TGTGCCAGCAGCTTAATAGTCACTAGCGGGAAAGGGGACACAGATACGCAGTATTTT.

The rearrangement joins TRBV19 to TRBJ2-4; D unresolved. This CDR3 is 12 amino acids long. V lost 1 base, J lost 9 bases, and 7 bases lay in between. CDR1 and CDR2 from the germline V gene are LNHDA and SQIVND (reference sequence). The DNA for the CDR3 is TGTGCCAGTAGTATAGGGCGCGGCATTCAGTACTTC. Amino acid sequence: CASSIGRGIQYF.

Concerning this clone itself: Relative to the germline gene, one junction end is altered; a read error may explain this. The genes are TRBV5-4 and TRBJ1-2; perhaps TRBD1 as D (6 bases). The CDR3 sequence is 13 residues long. The V gene's germline CDR1 is SGHNT and CDR2 YYREEE (reference sequence). This CDR3 is CASRLDSNYGYTF. The DNA for the CDR3 is TGTGCCAGCAGATTGGACAGCAACTATGGCTACACCTTC.